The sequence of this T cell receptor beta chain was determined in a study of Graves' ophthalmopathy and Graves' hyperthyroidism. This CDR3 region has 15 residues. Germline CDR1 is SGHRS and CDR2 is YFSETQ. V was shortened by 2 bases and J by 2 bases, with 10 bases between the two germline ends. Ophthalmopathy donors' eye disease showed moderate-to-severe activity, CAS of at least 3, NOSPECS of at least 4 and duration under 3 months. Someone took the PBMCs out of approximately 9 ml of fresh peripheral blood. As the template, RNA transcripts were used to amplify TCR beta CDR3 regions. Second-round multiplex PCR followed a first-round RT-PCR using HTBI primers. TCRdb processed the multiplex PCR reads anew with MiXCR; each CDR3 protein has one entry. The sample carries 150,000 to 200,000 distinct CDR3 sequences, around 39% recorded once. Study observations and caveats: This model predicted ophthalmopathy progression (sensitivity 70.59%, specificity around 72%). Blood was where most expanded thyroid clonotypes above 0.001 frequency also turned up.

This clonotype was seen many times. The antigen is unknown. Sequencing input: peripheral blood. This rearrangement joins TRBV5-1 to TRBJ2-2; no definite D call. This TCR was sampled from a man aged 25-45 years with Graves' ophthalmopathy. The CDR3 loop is CASSLGYPNTGELFF. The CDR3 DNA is TGCGCCAGCAGCTTAGGCTATCCTAACACCGGGGAGCTGTTTTTT.